What follows are 11 T cell receptor beta chains derived from one specimen sequenced in a study of response to subunit inactivated influenza vaccine. TCRdb recomputed calls from the RT-PCR reads with MiXCR, one row per CDR3 protein. The table records 300,000 to 350,000 distinct CDR3 sequences, around a fifth of them present only once. The sequenced sample was PBMCs from blood, obtained approximately 20 months after vaccination. The receptors shown here come from a man aged 50 to 69 who received an inactivated influenza vaccine.

V is TRBV11-2 and J is TRBJ1-2; 9 positions agree with TRBD1. Germline lookup yields CDR1 SGHAT and CDR2 FQNNGV. The CDR3 has 13 residues. V shed 3 bases and J 7 bases; nucleotides not matched to a gene: 3. CDR3 sequence (DNA): TGTGCCAGCAGCTTTGGGGACAGGGCTGGCTACACCTTC. Translation: CASSFGDRAGYTF.

This clonotype was seen repeatedly, ten times or more. CDR3 sequence reads: CSARAMGGASIEQFF. CDR3 DNA: TGCAGTGCTAGAGCGATGGGGGGGGCCTCCATTGAGCAGTTCTTC. The chain joins TRBV20-1 to TRBJ2-1, with D tentatively TRBD2 (7 bases). Trimming shortened V by 1 base and J by 9 bases, and 19 bases separated the two germline ends. This CDR3 contains 15 residues. Per germline, CDR1 DFQATT and CDR2 SNEGSKA (reference sequence).

This clonotype was recorded a few times. The chain combines TRBV5-1 with TRBJ1-2; 8 nucleotides agree with TRBD1. V trimming: 6 bases; J trimming: 4 bases; junction bases outside the gene matches: 5. Germline V CDR1 and CDR2: SGHRS, YFSETQ. CDR3 size: 13 residues. The DNA of the CDR3 is TGCGCCAGCACCCCAGGGGGCGGCTATGGCTACACCTTC. It is translated as CASTPGGGYGYTF.

The chain recombines TRBV20-1 with TRBJ2-1; either TRBD1 or TRBD2 may fit D (8 bases each). V lost 5 bases and J 12 bases, leaving 17 bases between the germline ends. Germline values: CDR1 DFQATT, CDR2 SNEGSKA (reference sequence). This CDR3 has 12 residues. The CDR3 spells CSAHRQGTRQFF. The CDR3 DNA reads as TGCAGTGCTCACCGACAGGGGACTAGGCAGTTCTTC.

This clonotype turned up a few times. The CDR3 DNA is TGTGCCAGCAGTCCGAGTTACTCGGGGGAGACCCAGTACTTC. Its translation is CASSPSYSGETQYF. The rearrangement uses TRBV28 and TRBJ2-5; D possibly corresponds to TRBD2 (5 bases). Germline V CDR1 and CDR2: MDHEN, SYDVKM. The length of the CDR3 is 14 residues. V was shortened by 5 bases and J by 5 bases, with 15 bases between the two germline ends.

This clonotype was detected only a few times. The V and J genes are TRBV19 and TRBJ1-5; 7 bases are shared with TRBD1. CDR1 LNHDA and CDR2 SQIVND come from the germline V gene (reference sequence). Losses at the gene ends were 3 bases for V and 2 bases for J; bases not matched to a gene: 10. The CDR3 runs 17 residues. This CDR3 reads CASSINRGRGGNQPQHF. CDR3 bases: TGTGCCAGTAGTATTAACAGGGGAAGAGGAGGCAATCAGCCCCAGCATTTT.

This clonotype was found many times. This chain uses TRBV2 with TRBJ1-1; 7 bases match TRBD1. V trimming: 0 bases; J trimming: 1 base; junction bases outside the gene matches: 5. Germline V CDR1 and CDR2: SNHLY, FYNNEI. The CDR3 extends over 16 amino acids. CDR3 loop: CASSEALDRANTEAFF. The CDR3 nucleotides read TGTGCCAGCAGTGAAGCGCTCGACAGGGCGAACACTGAAGCTTTCTTT.

This clonotype appeared a few times. This chain connects TRBV5-6 to TRBJ2-1; TRBD2 matches 7 bases. The CDR3 loop spans 15 amino acids. Looked up from germline, CDR1 is SGHDT and CDR2 is YYEEEE. J lost 4 bases, V lost 0 bases, and 4 bases had no gene match. The CDR3 DNA sequence: TGTGCCAGCAGCTTGGGGGCGGGAGTTTACAATGAGCAGTTCTTC. Protein sequence: CASSLGAGVYNEQFF.

V is TRBV10-3 and J is TRBJ2-1; D assignment may be TRBD1 or TRBD2 (5 bases each). Germline V gene sequence: CDR1 ENHRY, CDR2 SYGVKD. Trimming took off 6 bases at V and 1 base at J, with 13 bases between the two ends. The CDR3 consists of 15 residues. CDR3 nucleotides: TGTGCCATCAGGGGGGTCCTAGGTTCCTACAATGAGCAGTTCTTC. It translates to CAIRGVLGSYNEQFF.

The gene calls are TRBV10-3 and TRBJ2-1, with 10 bases identical to TRBD2. This CDR3 is built from 15 residues. With 4 bases clipped from V and 9 bases from J, the junction kept 9 bases outside the gene matches. The germline CDR1 and CDR2 sequences are ENHRY and SYGVKD. The CDR3 sequence is CAISGERGGRGEQFF. In nucleotides, the CDR3 is TGTGCCATCAGTGGGGAGCGGGGGGGCCGGGGTGAGCAGTTCTTC.

In its sample, this clonotype was seen a few times. V is TRBV20-1 and J is TRBJ1-2; TRBD1 is a possible D gene (5 bases). This CDR3 is built from 13 residues. The ends were cut back, 3 bases at V and 6 bases at J, with 14 bases in the middle. Germline V CDR1 and CDR2: DFQATT, SNEGSKA (reference sequence). CDR3 sequence (DNA): TGCAGTGCTAGTGAGGAAGGGGATCATGGCTACACCTTC. Amino acid sequence: CSASEEGDHGYTF.